This T cell receptor (beta chain) originates from a study of blood T cell repertoires in COVID-19. Study-wide context: The recovered donors of Cohort 3 showed two negative PCRs, clearance, or symptom resolution.

Libraries were prepared by immunoSEQ multiplex PCR; TCRdb keeps only in-frame clonotypes and omits some of them. The table includes approximately 250,000 clones, more than 75% detected once. V was pared by 4 bases and J by 1 base, with 17 bases between. Germline-derived CDR1 and CDR2 are ENHRY and SYGVKD. The CDR3 has 17 residues. Clinical history reported by participants formed the basis on which cohorts were assigned. Sequences were obtained from PBMCs or T cells enriched from blood (not recorded which). This receptor was obtained from a woman aged 60 to 75 in a cohort exposed to, infected with or recovered from COVID-19 (not recorded which). The V gene is TRBV10-3, the J gene TRBJ2-1; tentatively, D is TRBD1 (7 bases). In nucleotides, the CDR3 is TGTGCCATCAGTGGGGACGGGGGACAGAGATCCTACAATGAGCAGTTCTTC. Amino acids: CAISGDGGQRSYNEQFF.